A selection of T cell receptor beta chains follows, all from one sample in a study of T cells in Graves' hyperthyroidism and ophthalmopathy. TCRdb processed the multiplex PCR reads anew with MiXCR; each CDR3 protein has one entry. The table shows 150,000 or so distinct CDR3 sequences, with about 9% occurring only once. Source material: blood. The receptors were sampled from a woman between 18 and 30 years old with Graves' hyperthyroidism that later progressed to Graves' ophthalmopathy. CDR3s include the opening cysteine and the closing phenylalanine or tryptophan. D genes are given only for firm matches. Rows give clone size only sometimes, using once, few, many, or a class for an expanded clone.

J | D | V | size | DNA | CDR3
TRBJ2-2 | TRBD1 | TRBV30 | many | TGTGCCTGGAGCAGGGGACAGGGGGCCGGGGAGCTGTTTTTT | CAWSRGQGAGELFF
TRBJ2-3 | . | TRBV12-3/TRBV12-4 | many | TGTGCCAGCAGTTTCGGGCAGTCCAAGACAGATACGCAGTATTTT | CASSFGQSKTDTQYF
TRBJ2-5 | . | TRBV20-1 | many | TGCAGTGCTAGCTCAACCAGCTCCCTGGGGGAGACCCAGTACTTC | CSASSTSSLGETQYF
TRBJ1-1 | . | TRBV20-1 | many | TGCAGTGCCAAAAGAGAGCCGAACACTGAAGCTTTCTTT | CSAKREPNTEAFF
TRBJ2-6 | . | TRBV9 | few | TGTGCCAGCAGCCCCCTTTCGAGCTCTGGGGCCAACGTCCTGACTTTC | CASSPLSSSGANVLTF
TRBJ1-5 | . | TRBV2 | many | TGTGCCAGCAGTGAGGAAGCTAGCAATCAGCCCCAGCATTTT | CASSEEASNQPQHF
TRBJ1-4 | . | TRBV14 | few | TGTGCCAGCAGCCAGGCGACCATATGGACTAATGAAAAACTGTTTTTT | CASSQATIWTNEKLFF
TRBJ2-1 | . | TRBV20-1 | . | TGCAGTGCTAGGGCGGAATACAATGAGCAGTTCTTC | CSARAEYNEQFF
TRBJ2-1 | . | TRBV20-1 | many | TGCAGTGCTAGAGAGGGGGGGCTAGCTTACGAGCAGTTCTTC | CSAREGGLAYEQFF
TRBJ2-7 | . | TRBV7-9 | many | TGTGCCAGCATCGCCGAAGGCGGGGCCGCCTACGAGCAGTACTTC | CASIAEGGAAYEQYF
TRBJ2-5 | . | TRBV27 | many | TGTGCCAGCAGTTTCTCCTGGGACATACCAGAGACCCAGTACTTC | CASSFSWDIPETQYF
TRBJ1-1 | . | TRBV4-1 | . | TGCGCCAGCAGCCGTATCTTGTTCCTGGGCACTGAAGCTTTCTTT | CASSRILFLGTEAFF
TRBJ1-6 | . | TRBV5-1 | few | TGCGCCAGCAGCTTCGGGGAATCTAGTTCACCCCTCCACTTT | CASSFGESSSPLHF
TRBJ2-7 | . | TRBV5-1 | . | TGCGCCAGCAGTCAGACTCCCTTCGTCGTACTCTACGAGCAGTACTTC | CASSQTPFVVLYEQYF
TRBJ2-7 | TRBD1 | TRBV6-1 | many | TGTGCCAGCAGCCGATCCGGGACAGGCTCCTACGAGCAGTACTTC | CASSRSGTGSYEQYF
TRBJ1-1 | TRBD1 | TRBV6-1 | many | TGTGCCCTCCAAACTGGGACAGCAAGAACCTTAAAGAACACTGAAGCTTTCTTT | CALQTGTARTLKNTEAFF
TRBJ2-1 | . | TRBV5-5 | many | TGTGCCAGCAGCCAAACAGAGAGCTCCTACAATGAGCAGTTCTTC | CASSQTESSYNEQFF
TRBJ2-7 | . | TRBV4-1 | many | TGCGCCAGCAGCCACGGCAGAACCTACGAGCAGTACTTC | CASSHGRTYEQYF
TRBJ1-4 | TRBD1 | TRBV28 | many | TGTGCCAGCAGTTTCTCTGGACAGGGTGCAACTAATGAAAAACTGTTTTTT | CASSFSGQGATNEKLFF
TRBJ1-2 | . | TRBV6-2/TRBV6-3 | many | TGTGCCAGCAGCCACCAAAAACTACAGGGAGGATCTGGCTACACCTTC | CASSHQKLQGGSGYTF
TRBJ1-5 | . | TRBV19 | many | TGTGCCAGTAGCATAACCACAGGGCAGCCCCAGCATTTT | CASSITTGQPQHF
TRBJ1-3 | . | TRBV12-3/TRBV12-4 | many | TGTGCCAGCCTGGTGGCAGGCTCCGGAAACACCATATATTTT | CASLVAGSGNTIYF
TRBJ2-7 | TRBD2 | TRBV6-5 | many | TGTGCCAGCAGTTACGGAAGGCCTGCCCGGGGGGGATACGAGCAGTACTTC | CASSYGRPARGGYEQYF
TRBJ1-2 | TRBD1 | TRBV6-5 | many | TGTGCCAGCAGTTACTGGGGACAGGGTAACTATGGCTACACCTTC | CASSYWGQGNYGYTF
TRBJ2-1 | . | TRBV19 | many | TGTGCCAGTAGTGGAGTGCTGGGCAATGAGCAGTTCTTC | CASSGVLGNEQFF
TRBJ2-3 | . | TRBV19 | . | TGTGCCAGTGGGGCGGTCGGGGGAGGCACAGATACGCAGTATTTT | CASGAVGGGTDTQYF
TRBJ2-7 | . | TRBV11-2 | many | TGTGCCAGCAGCTTAGTTCAGGGTAGCTACGAGCAGTACTTC | CASSLVQGSYEQYF
TRBJ1-5 | . | TRBV3-1 | many | TGTGCCAGCAGCCAAGACAGGGTTCGCAATCAGCCCCAGCATTTT | CASSQDRVRNQPQHF
TRBJ1-1 | . | TRBV29-1 | many | TGCAGCGTTGAAGCCCGGGGAGGCACTGAAGCTTTCTTT | CSVEARGGTEAFF
TRBJ2-1 | TRBD1 | TRBV6-1 | . | TGTGCCAGCAGGGATGCGGACAGGTTTAGCTCCTACAATGAGCAGTTCTTC | CASRDADRFSSYNEQFF
TRBJ1-1 | TRBD1 | TRBV28 | . | TGTGCCAGCAGTCCAGGGGGGGGCACTAGAGCTTTCTTT | CASSPGGGTRAFF
TRBJ2-1 | TRBD1 | TRBV24-1 | once | TGTGCCACCAGTGATACCCCCGGGACAGGGGGCCACAATGAGCAGTTCTTC | CATSDTPGTGGHNEQFF
TRBJ2-1 | TRBD2 | TRBV14 | many | TGTGCCAGCAGAGTAGCGGGAGGGCTGTCGCAGTTCTTC | CASRVAGGLSQFF
TRBJ1-5 | . | TRBV9 | many | TGTGCCAGCAGCGTCTCGGGAGATCAGCCCCAGCATTTT | CASSVSGDQPQHF
TRBJ1-2 | . | TRBV20-1 | . | TGCAGTGCTAGAGTTATTAATGTGGGCGGAGATGGCTACACCTTC | CSARVINVGGDGYTF
TRBJ2-5 | TRBD2 | TRBV18 | many | TGTGCCTCGGCTGGGCTAGCGGGGTACCAAGAGACCCAGTACTTC | CASAGLAGYQETQYF
TRBJ1-1 | . | TRBV5-6 | many | TGTGCCAGCAGCACCCGACACCCAGACACTGAAGCTTTCTTT | CASSTRHPDTEAFF
TRBJ1-2 | TRBD1 | TRBV9 | . | TGTGCCAGCGCCGCCGGGACAGAGGCGTTCGGCTACACCTTC | CASAAGTEAFGYTF
TRBJ2-7 | TRBD1 | TRBV27 | many | TGTGCCAGCAGTTTAGCTTATTCGCCTCAGGGGGCCTACGAGCAGTACTTC | CASSLAYSPQGAYEQYF
TRBJ2-1 | . | TRBV7-8 | many | TGTGCCAGCAGCTCCCGATCTGACAGCTTCTTC | CASSSRSDSFF
TRBJ2-4 | . | TRBV20-1 | many | TGCAGTGCTAGCGTGGGGGAGGACATTCAGTACTTC | CSASVGEDIQYF
TRBJ2-7 | . | TRBV28 | many | TGTGCCAGCAGTTTTAATGACGAGCAGTACTTC | CASSFNDEQYF
TRBJ2-1 | . | TRBV19 | . | TGTGCCAGTAGGCGGGACTCGAGCTCCTACAATGAGCAGTTCTTC | CASRRDSSSYNEQFF
TRBJ2-3 | TRBD2 | TRBV20-1 | many | TGCAGTGCTAGAGATGAGGTGGGACTAGCGAGCACAGATACGCAGTATTTT | CSARDEVGLASTDTQYF
TRBJ2-3 | . | TRBV3-1 | many | TGTGCCAGCAGCCAAGATGTGGGAGTGAAGGCAGATACGCAGTATTTT | CASSQDVGVKADTQYF
TRBJ1-2 | . | TRBV6-5 | many | TGTGCCAGCAGTTACTCGGGGGGGTTTAACTATGGCTACACCTTC | CASSYSGGFNYGYTF